One sample yielded the 6 T cell receptor beta chains listed below, sequenced in a study of blood T cells in healthy people across ages. Combining a sample-barcoded 5' primer with a J-beta primer mix, a second PCR ran for roughly 6 to 11 cycles. TCRdb re-derived calls from the 5' RACE reads in MiXCR, one entry per CDR3 protein. The sample lists hundreds of thousands of distinct CDR3 sequences, approximately 30% occurring once. Sequenced: blood. These receptors all come from a woman aged 80 or over in good health.

This chain links TRBV7-9 with TRBJ2-7, with a tentative D call TRBD1 (5 bases). This CDR3 spans 15 amino acids. Germline lookup yields CDR1 SEHNR and CDR2 FQNEAQ (reference sequence). V shed 5 bases and J shed 0 bases, with 14 bases lying between them. CDR3 DNA: TGTGCCAGCAGCCGCGACAGAGACCGCTCCTACGAGCAGTACTTC. As protein: CASSRDRDRSYEQYF.

This clonotype has a handful of counts. This may be a read error: a much more frequent sequence differs by one nucleotide. This sequence joins TRBV27 and TRBJ2-7, with D possibly matching TRBD1 (6 bases). V lost 6 bases and J 0 bases, leaving 12 bases between the germline ends. This CDR3 is built from 14 residues. Germline CDR1 and CDR2: MNHEY and SMNVEV (reference sequence). The CDR3 sequence: CASRARQVSYEQYF. The CDR3 DNA reads as TGTGCCAGCAGGGCAAGACAGGTCTCCTACGAGCAGTACTTC.

The gene calls are TRBV7-8 and TRBJ2-1; D perhaps matches TRBD1 (6 bases). The V gene lost 5 bases and the J gene lost 2 bases, with 16 bases spanning the gap. Germline V gives CDR1 SGHVS, CDR2 FQNEAQ. This CDR3 contains 16 residues. The CDR3 is CASSIYRAQTYNEQFF. Written as DNA, the CDR3 is TGTGCCAGCAGCATTTACAGGGCACAGACCTACAATGAGCAGTTCTTC.

A remark on this clonotype: It differs at one base from a far larger clone, so likely a read error. The gene calls are TRBV12-3 or TRBV12-4 and TRBJ2-5, with 9 bases aligning to TRBD1. This CDR3 has 13 amino acids. V trimming: 6 bases; J trimming: 4 bases; junction bases outside the gene matches: 3. The DNA of the CDR3 is TGTGCCAGCAGGCCGACAGGGGGAGAGACCCAGTACTTC. It yields the protein CASRPTGGETQYF.

The table lists this clonotype with a few counts. This may stem from a read error, because a much larger clone lies one nucleotide away. The rearrangement joins TRBV7-9 to TRBJ2-1; 7 bases are a match to TRBD2. TRBJ2-7 explains the end of the DNA better; the J call may be wrong. Germline assignment: CDR1 SEHNR and CDR2 FQNEAQ (reference sequence). The CDR3 is 17 amino acids. CDR3 sequence reads: CASSLDRGGLSYNEQYF. CDR3 bases: TGTGCCAGCAGCTTAGATCGCGGGGGTCTCTCCTACAATGAGCAGTACTTC.

In this sample, this clonotype turned up once. One base away lies a much larger clone, so this may be a sequencing read error. The chain uses TRBV6-5 and TRBJ2-1; 10 nucleotides match TRBD1. The CDR3 loop spans 14 amino acids. Germline CDR1 MNHEY, CDR2 SVGAGI. Trimming took 7 bases from V and 10 from J; bases not matched to a gene: 10. The CDR3 nucleotides are TGTGCCAGCACCCGACAGGGGGCTTCCTACGAGCAGTTCTTC. Its protein product is CASTRQGASYEQFF.